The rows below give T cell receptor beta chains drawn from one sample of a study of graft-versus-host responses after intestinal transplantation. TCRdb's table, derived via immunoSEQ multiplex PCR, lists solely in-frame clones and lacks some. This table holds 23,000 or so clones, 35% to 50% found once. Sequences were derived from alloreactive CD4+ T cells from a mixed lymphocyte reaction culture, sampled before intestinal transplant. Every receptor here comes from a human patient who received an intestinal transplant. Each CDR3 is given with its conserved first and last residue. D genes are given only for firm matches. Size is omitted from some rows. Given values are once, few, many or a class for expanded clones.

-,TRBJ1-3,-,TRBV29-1,CSVEVGAGGNTIYF,TGCAGCGTTGAAGTGGGGGCGGGTGGAAACACCATATATTTT
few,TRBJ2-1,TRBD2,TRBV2,CASLPDGRRSNEQFF,TGTGCCAGCCTCCCTGACGGGAGGAGGAGCAATGAGCAGTTCTTC
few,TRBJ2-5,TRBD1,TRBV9,CASSVYEGASPRYF,TGTGCCAGCAGCGTATATGAGGGGGCGTCCCCTAGGTACTTC
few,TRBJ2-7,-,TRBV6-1,CASRTEGNEQYF,TGTGCCAGCAGAACAGAGGGTAACGAGCAGTACTTC
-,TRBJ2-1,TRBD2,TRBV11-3,CASSFTSGRTSEQFF,TGTGCCAGCAGCTTTACTAGCGGGAGAACGAGTGAGCAGTTCTTC
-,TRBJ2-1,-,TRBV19,CASSIYGLVYNEQFF,TGTGCCAGTAGTATTTACGGGTTAGTCTACAATGAGCAGTTCTTC
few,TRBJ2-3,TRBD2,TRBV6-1,CASSDGGGWATQYF,TGTGCCAGCAGTGACGGGGGGGGGTGGGCTACGCAGTATTTT
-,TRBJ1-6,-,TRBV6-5,CASRNRAAMNSPLHF,TGTGCCAGCAGAAACAGGGCGGCCATGAATTCACCCCTCCACTTT
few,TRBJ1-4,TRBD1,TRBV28,CASHAGGEWEKLFF,TGTGCCAGCCACGCAGGGGGCGAATGGGAAAAACTGTTTTTT
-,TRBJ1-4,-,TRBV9,CASSVDGRREKLFF,TGTGCCAGCAGCGTAGATGGCAGGAGGGAAAAACTGTTTTTT
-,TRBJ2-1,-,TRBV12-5,CASGLGTFSEGLYNEQFF,TGTGCTAGTGGTTTGGGAACTTTTTCGGAGGGGCTTTACAATGAGCAGTTCTTC
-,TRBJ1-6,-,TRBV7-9,CASSKDINNSPLHF,TGTGCCAGCAGTAAGGACATAAATAATTCACCCCTCCACTTT
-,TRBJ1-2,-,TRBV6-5,CASSYSAFGTYGYTF,TGTGCCAGCAGTTACTCGGCTTTTGGGACTTATGGCTACACCTTC
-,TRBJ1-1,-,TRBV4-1,CASSRGTIPTEAFF,TGCGCCAGCAGCCGAGGGACAATCCCCACTGAAGCTTTCTTT